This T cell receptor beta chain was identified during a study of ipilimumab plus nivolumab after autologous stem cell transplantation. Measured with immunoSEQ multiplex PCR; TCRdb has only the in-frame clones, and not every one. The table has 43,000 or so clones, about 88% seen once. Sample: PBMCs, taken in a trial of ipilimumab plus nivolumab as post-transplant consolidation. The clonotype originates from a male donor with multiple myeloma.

The CDR3 sequence: CASSQLGTDTDTQYF. As DNA, the CDR3 is TGTGCCAGTAGCCAACTAGGGACAGACACAGATACGCAGTATTTT. V and J are TRBV19 and TRBJ2-3; 7 positions match TRBD1. V lost 6 bases and J lost 2; bases outside the gene matches: 8. Germline CDR1 LNHDA, CDR2 SQIVND (reference sequence). CDR3 size: 15 residues.